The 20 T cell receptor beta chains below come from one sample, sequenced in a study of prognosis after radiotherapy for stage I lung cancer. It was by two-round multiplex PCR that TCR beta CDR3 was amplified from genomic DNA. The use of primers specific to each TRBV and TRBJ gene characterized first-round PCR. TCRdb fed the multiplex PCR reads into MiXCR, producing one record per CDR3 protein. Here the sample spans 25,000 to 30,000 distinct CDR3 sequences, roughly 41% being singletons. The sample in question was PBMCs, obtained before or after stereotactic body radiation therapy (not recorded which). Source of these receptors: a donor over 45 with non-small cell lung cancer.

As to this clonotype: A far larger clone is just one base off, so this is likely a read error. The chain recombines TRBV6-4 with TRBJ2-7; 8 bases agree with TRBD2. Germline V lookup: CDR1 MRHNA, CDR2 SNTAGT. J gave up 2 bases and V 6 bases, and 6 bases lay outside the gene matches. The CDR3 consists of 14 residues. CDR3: CASRPRTSTYEQYF. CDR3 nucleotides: TGTGCCAGCAGACCCCGGACTAGCACCTACGAGCAGTACTTC.

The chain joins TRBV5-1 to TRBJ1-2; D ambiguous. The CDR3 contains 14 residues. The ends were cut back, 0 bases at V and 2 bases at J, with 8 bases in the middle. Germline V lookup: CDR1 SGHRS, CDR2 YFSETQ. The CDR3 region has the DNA TGCGCCAGCAGCTTGGATTACGGAAACTATGGCTACACCTTC. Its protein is CASSLDYGNYGYTF. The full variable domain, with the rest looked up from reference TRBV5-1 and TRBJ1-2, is KAGVTQTPRYLIKTRGQQVTLSCSPISGHRSVSWYQQTPGQGLQFLFEYFSETQRNKGNFPGRFSGRQFSNSRSEMNVSTLELGDSALYLCASSLDYGNYGYTFGSGTRLTVV.

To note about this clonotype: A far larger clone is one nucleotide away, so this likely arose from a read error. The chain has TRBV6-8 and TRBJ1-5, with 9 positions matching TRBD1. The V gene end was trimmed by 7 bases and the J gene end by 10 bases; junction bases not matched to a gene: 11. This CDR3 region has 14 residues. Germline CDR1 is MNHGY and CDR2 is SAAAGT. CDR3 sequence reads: CASIAQGAQSPQHF. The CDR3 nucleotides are TGTGCCAGCATCGCACAGGGGGCGCAGTCCCCCCAGCATTTT.

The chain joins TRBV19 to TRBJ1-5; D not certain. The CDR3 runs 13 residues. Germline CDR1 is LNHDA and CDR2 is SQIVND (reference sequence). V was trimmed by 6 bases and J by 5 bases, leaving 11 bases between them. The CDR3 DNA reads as TGTGCCAGTAGCTGGACCCTAGATCAGCCCCAGCATTTT. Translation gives CASSWTLDQPQHF.

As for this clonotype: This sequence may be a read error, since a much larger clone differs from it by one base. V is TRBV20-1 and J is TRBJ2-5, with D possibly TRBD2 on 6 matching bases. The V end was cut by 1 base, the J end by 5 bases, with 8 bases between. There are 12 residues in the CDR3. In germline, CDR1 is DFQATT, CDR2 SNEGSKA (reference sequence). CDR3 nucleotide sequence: TGCAGTGCTAGAGGACTAGGGGAGACCCAGTACTTC. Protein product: CSARGLGETQYF.

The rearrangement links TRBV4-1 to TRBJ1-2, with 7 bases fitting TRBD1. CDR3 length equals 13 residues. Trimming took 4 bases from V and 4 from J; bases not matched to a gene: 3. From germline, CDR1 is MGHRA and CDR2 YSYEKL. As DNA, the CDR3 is TGCGCCAGCAGCCCGGGACAGATCTATGGCTACACCTTC. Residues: CASSPGQIYGYTF.

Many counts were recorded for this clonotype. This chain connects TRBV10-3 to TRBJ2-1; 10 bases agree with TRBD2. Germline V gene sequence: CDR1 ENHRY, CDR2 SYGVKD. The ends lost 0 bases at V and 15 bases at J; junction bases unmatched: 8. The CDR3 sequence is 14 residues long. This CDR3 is CAISESQREGPRFF. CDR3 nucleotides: TGTGCCATCAGTGAGTCCCAGCGGGAGGGCCCCCGGTTCTTC.

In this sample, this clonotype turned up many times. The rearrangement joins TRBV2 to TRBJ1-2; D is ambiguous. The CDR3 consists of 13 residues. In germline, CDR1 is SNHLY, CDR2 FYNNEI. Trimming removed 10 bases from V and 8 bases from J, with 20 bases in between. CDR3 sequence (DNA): TGTGCCATGATCCTCAGCGCTGAAATCGGCTACACCTTC. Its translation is CAMILSAEIGYTF.

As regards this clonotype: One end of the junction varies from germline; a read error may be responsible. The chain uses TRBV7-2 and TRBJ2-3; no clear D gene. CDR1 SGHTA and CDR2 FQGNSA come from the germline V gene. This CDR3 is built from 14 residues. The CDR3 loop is CASSLCATTYTQYF. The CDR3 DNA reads TGTGCCAGCAGCTTATGTGCCACCACATATACGCAGTATTTT.

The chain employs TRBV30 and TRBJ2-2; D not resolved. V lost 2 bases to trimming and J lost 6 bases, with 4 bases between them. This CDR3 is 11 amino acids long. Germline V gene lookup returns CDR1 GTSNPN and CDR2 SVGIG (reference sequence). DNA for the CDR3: TGTGCCTGGAGTTTATCCGGGGAGCTGTTTTTT. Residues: CAWSLSGELFF.

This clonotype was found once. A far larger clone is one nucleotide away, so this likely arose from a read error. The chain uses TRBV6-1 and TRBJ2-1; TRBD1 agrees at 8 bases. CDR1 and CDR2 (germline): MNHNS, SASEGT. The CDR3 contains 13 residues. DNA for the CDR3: TGTGCCAGAAGTGAACAGGGGGGAAATGAGCAGTTCTTC. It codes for CARSEQGGNEQFF.

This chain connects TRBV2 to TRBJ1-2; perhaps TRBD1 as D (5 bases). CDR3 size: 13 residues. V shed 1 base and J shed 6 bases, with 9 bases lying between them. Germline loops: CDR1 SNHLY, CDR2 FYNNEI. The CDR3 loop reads CASSEGRRDGYTF. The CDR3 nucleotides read TGTGCCAGCAGTGAAGGGCGCAGGGATGGCTACACCTTC. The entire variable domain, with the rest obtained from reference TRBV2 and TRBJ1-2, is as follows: EPEVTQTPSHQVTQMGQEVILRCVPISNHLYFYWYRQILGQKVEFLVSFYNNEISEKSEIFDDQFSVERPDGSNFTLKIRSTKLEDSAMYFCASSEGRRDGYTFGSGTRLTVV.

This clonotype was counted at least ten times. The CDR3 region is CASGSGDMNTEAFF. The CDR3 DNA reads TGTGCCAGCGGCTCAGGGGACATGAACACTGAAGCTTTCTTT. The chain joins TRBV6-1 to TRBJ1-1; TRBD1 is a possible D gene (6 bases). This CDR3 is 14 amino acids long. Trimming took 8 bases from V and 0 from J, leaving 13 bases between them. In germline, CDR1 is MNHNS, CDR2 SASEGT.

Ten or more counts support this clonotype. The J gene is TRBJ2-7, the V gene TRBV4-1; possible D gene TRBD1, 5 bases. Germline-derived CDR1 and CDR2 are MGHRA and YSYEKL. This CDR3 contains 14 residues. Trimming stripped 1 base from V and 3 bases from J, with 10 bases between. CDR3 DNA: TGCGCCAGCAGCCAAGGGATGGGGCTCTACGAGCAGTACTTC. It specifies CASSQGMGLYEQYF.

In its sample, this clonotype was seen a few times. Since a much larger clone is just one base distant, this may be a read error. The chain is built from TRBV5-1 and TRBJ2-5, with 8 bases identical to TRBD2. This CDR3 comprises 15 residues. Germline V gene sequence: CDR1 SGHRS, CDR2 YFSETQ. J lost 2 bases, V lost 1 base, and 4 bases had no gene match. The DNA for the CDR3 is TGCGCCAGCAGCTTGTGCCCTAGCGGGCAAGAGACCCAGTACTTC. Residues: CASSLCPSGQETQYF.

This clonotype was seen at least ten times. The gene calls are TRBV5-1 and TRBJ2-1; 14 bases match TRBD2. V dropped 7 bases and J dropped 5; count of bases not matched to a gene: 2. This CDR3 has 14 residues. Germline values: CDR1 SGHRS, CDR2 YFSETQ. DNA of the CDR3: TGCGCCAGCTGGGGACTAGCGGGAGACAATGAGCAGTTCTTC. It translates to CASWGLAGDNEQFF.

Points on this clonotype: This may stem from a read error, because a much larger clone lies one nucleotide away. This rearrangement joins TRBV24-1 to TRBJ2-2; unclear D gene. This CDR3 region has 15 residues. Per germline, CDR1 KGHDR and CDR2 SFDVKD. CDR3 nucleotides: TGTGCCGCCAGTAAAAGTTCCGGGAACACCGGGGAGCTGTTTTTT. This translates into CAASKSSGNTGELFF.

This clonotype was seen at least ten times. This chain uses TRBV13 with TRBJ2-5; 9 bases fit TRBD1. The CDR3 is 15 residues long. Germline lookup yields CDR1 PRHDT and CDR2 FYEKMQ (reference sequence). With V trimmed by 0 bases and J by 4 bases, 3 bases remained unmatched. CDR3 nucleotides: TGTGCCAGCAGCTTAGGGACAGGGGGTTTAGAGACCCAGTACTTC. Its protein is CASSLGTGGLETQYF.

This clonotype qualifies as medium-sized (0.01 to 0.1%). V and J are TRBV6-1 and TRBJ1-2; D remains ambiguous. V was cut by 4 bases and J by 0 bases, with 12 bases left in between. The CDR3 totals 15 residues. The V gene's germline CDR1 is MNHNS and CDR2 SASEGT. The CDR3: CASSATSGANYGYTF. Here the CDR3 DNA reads TGTGCCAGCAGTGCCACGTCCGGGGCTAACTATGGCTACACCTTC.

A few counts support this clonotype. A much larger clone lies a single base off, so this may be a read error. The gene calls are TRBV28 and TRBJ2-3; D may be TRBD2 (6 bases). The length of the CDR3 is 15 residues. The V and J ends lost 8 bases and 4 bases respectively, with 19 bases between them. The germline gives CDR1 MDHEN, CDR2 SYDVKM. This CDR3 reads CASGSTRDLADTQYF. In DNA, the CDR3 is TGTGCCAGCGGTTCCACCCGGGACTTAGCAGATACGCAGTATTTT.